Here is one T cell receptor (beta chain) with its context. The sample belongs to a study of blood T cell repertoires in COVID-19. Clones were read by immunoSEQ multiplex PCR, and TCRdb kept only the in-frame ones, dropping some. This table holds 100,000 to 120,000 clones, over 80% found once. CDR3 length: 14 amino acids. V dropped 5 bases and J dropped 2 bases, with 12 bases sitting between them. The germline V gene has CDR1 LNHDA and CDR2 SQIVND (reference sequence). This TCR came from an older woman with acute or convalescent COVID-19. Sequencing used peripheral blood. The J gene is TRBJ2-5, the V gene TRBV19; tentatively, D is TRBD2 (5 bases). The DNA of the CDR3 is TGTGCCAGTAGTCCCCCGGGATTTCAAGAGACCCAGTACTTC. It codes for CASSPPGFQETQYF.